The sequence of this T cell receptor (beta chain) was determined in a study of regulatory T cells in long-lasting Graves disease. This clonotype occurred many times. Relying on iRepertoire HTBI primers and Arm-PCR of CDR3 regions, the team built TCR beta libraries. Using its own MiXCR run on the multiplex PCR reads, TCRdb lists one record per CDR3 protein. This sample has some 450,000 distinct CDR3 sequences, with approximately 16% found just once. As to time point: newly diagnosed GD, antithyroid drugs for less than 3 months. TCR sequences were obtained from RNA taken from PBMCs. V lost 2 bases, J lost 4 bases, and 13 bases stayed unmatched. The CDR3 length is 17 residues. Germline loops: CDR1 SGHTA, CDR2 FQGNSA. These same data were also listed under a study on T cells in Graves' hyperthyroidism and ophthalmopathy. Per that study: A median about 6.2 months before onset, the model predicted ophthalmopathy.

The rearrangement links TRBV7-2 to TRBJ2-7; TRBD2 agrees at 8 bases. This TCR came from a woman under 40 with Graves disease. The sequencing used peripheral blood mononuclear cells (PBMCs), collected at new diagnosis, from a patient treated with antithyroid drugs. CDR3 coding DNA: TGTGCCAGCAGCTTACGATCCCGGGGGGGACTAGGTTACGAGCAGTACTTC. It codes for CASSLRSRGGLGYEQYF.